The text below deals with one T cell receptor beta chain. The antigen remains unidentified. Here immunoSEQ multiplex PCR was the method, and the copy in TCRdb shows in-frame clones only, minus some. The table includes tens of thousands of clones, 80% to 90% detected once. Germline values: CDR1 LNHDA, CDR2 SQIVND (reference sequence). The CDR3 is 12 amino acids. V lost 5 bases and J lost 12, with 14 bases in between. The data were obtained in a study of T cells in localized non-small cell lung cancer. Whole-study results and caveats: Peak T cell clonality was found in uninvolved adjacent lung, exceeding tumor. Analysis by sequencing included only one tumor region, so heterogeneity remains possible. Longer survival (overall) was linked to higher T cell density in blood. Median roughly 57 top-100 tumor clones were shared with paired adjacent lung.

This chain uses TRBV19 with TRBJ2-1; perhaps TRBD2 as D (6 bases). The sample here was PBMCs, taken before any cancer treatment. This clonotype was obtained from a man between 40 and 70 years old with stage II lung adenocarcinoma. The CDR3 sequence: CASSPGTLWQFF. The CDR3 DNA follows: TGTGCCAGTAGTCCCGGGACTCTCTGGCAGTTCTTC.